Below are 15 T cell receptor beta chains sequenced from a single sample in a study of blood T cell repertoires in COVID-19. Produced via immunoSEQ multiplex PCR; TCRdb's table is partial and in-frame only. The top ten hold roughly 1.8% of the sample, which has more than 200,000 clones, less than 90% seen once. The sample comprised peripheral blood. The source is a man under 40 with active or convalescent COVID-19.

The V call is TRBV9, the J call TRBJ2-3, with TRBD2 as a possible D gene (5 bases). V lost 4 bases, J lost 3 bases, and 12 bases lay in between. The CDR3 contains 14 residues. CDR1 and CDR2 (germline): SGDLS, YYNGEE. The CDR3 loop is CASSSRTGTDTQYF. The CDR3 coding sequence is TGTGCCAGCAGCTCCAGGACGGGGACAGATACGCAGTATTTT. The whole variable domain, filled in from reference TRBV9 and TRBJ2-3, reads DSGVTQTPKHLITATGQRVTLRCSPRSGDLSVYWYQQSLDQGLQFLIQYYNGEERAKGNILERFSAQQFPDLHSELNLSSLELGDSALYFCASSSRTGTDTQYFGPGTRLTVL.

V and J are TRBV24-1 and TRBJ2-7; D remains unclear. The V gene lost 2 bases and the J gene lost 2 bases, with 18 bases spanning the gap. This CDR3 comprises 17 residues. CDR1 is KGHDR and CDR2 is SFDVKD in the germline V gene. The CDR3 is CATSDSFQVPGPYEQYF. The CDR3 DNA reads TGTGCCACCAGTGATTCATTTCAGGTCCCCGGCCCCTACGAGCAGTACTTC.

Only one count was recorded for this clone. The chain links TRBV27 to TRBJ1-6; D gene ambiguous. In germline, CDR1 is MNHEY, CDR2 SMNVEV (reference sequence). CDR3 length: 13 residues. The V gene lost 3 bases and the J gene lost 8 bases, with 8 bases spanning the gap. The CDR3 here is CASSFWADSPLHF. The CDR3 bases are TGTGCCAGCAGTTTTTGGGCCGATTCACCCCTCCACTTT.

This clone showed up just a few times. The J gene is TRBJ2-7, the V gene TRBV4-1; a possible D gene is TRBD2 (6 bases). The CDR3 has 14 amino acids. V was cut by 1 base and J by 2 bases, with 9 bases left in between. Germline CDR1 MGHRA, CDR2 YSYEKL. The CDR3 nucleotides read TGCGCCAGCAGCCAAGGGGGGGTGGCCTACGAGCAGTACTTC. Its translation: CASSQGGVAYEQYF.

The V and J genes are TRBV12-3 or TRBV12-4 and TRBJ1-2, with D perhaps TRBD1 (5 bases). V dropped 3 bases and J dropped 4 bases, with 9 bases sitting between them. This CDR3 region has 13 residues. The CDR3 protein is CASSFRVGYGYTF. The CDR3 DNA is TGTGCCAGCAGTTTCAGGGTTGGCTATGGCTACACCTTC.

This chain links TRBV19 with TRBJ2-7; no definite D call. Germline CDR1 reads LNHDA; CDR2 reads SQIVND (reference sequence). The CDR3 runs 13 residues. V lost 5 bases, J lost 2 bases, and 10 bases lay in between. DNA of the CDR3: TGTGCCAGTAGTGTGCAGGAAGCCTACGAGCAGTACTTC. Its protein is CASSVQEAYEQYF.

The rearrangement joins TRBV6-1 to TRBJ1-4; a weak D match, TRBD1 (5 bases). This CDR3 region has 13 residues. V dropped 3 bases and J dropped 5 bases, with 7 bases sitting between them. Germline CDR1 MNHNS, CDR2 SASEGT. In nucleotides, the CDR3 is TGTGCCAGCAGTGACAGGGAAAATGAAAAACTGTTTTTT. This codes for CASSDRENEKLFF.

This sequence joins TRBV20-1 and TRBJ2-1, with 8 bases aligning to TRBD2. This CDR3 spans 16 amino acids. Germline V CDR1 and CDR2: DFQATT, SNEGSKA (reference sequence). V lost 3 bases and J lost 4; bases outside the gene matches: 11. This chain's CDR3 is CSASLSSGLPYNEQFF. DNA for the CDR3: TGCAGTGCTAGTCTGTCTAGCGGGCTCCCTTACAATGAGCAGTTCTTC.

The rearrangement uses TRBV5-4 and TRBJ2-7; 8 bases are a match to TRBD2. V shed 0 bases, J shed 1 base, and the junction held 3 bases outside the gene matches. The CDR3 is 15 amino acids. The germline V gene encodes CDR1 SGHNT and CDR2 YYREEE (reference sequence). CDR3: CASSLGVAGSYEQYF. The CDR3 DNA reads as TGTGCCAGCAGCTTGGGGGTAGCGGGGTCCTACGAGCAGTACTTC.

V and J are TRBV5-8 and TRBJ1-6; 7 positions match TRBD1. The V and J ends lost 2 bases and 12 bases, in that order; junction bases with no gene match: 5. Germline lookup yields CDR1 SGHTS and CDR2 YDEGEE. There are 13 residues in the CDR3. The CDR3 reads CASSFRQGLPLHF. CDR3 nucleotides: TGTGCCAGCAGCTTTCGACAGGGTTTACCCCTCCACTTT. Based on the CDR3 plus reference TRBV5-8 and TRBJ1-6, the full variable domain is EAGVTQSPTHLIKTRGQQATLRCSPISGHTSVYWYQQALGLGLQFLLWYDEGEERNRGNFPPRFSGRQFPNYSSELNVNALELEDSALYLCASSFRQGLPLHFGNGTRLTVT.

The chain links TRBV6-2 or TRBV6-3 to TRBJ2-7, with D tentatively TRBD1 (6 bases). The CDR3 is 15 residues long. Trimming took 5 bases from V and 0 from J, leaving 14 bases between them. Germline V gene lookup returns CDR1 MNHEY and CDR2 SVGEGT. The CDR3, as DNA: TGTGCCAGCAGTCGAGGGGGTTCGGGCTCCTACGAGCAGTACTTC. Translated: CASSRGGSGSYEQYF.

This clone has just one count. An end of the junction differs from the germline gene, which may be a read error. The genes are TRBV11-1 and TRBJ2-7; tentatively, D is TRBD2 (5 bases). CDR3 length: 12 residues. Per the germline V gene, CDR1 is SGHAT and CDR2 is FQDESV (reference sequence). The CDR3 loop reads CASSLRILYGNF. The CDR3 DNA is TGTGCCAGCAGCTTACGGATCCTCTACGGGAATTTC.

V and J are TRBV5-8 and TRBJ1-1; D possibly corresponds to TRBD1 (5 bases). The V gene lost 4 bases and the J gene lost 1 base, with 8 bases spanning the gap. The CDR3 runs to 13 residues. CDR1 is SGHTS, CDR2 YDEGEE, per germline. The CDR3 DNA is TGTGCCAGCAGCAGGCAGGGGAACACTGAAGCTTTCTTT. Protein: CASSRQGNTEAFF.

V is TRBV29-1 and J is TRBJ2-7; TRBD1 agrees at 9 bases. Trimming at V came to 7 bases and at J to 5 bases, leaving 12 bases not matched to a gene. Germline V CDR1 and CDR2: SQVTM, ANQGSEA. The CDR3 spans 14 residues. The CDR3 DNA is TGCAGCGCCGAACTCCCGGGACAGGGCCACGAGCAGTACTTC. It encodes CSAELPGQGHEQYF.

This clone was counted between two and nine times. CDR3 coding DNA: TGCGCCAGCAGCCAGACCCGGACTAGCGGGACTACCGGGGAGCTGTTTTTT. Translation: CASSQTRTSGTTGELFF. This sequence joins TRBV4-1 and TRBJ2-2; 12 bases align to TRBD2. Germline-derived CDR1 and CDR2 are MGHRA and YSYEKL. V was clipped by 3 bases and J by 5 bases; unmatched bases: 7. CDR3 length: 17 amino acids.